One and the same sample provided the 21 T cell receptor beta chains below, sequenced in a study of cytomegalovirus exposure and HLA in healthy donors. It was with 60 Vbeta and 13 Jbeta primers that the PCR ran. The repertoire was sequenced with immunoSEQ multiplex PCR; TCRdb's copy has only in-frame clones and lacks some. This sample's table has about 53,000 clones. The material sequenced was PBMCs. The receptor source for this set is a man aged 18 to 29 in good health and CMV-seropositive.

The rearrangement links TRBV9 to TRBJ2-2; tentatively, D is TRBD1 (6 bases). The ends were cut back, 0 bases at V and 4 bases at J, with 7 bases in the middle. Germline lookup yields CDR1 SGDLS and CDR2 YYNGEE. This CDR3 is built from 14 residues. CDR3: CASSVDRVTGELFF. In nucleotides, the CDR3 is TGTGCCAGCAGCGTAGACAGGGTCACCGGGGAGCTGTTTTTT.

The rearrangement links TRBV28 to TRBJ1-6, with D unclear. The CDR3 is made up of 16 amino acids. Germline CDR1 reads MDHEN; CDR2 reads SYDVKM. Trimming removed 7 bases at V and 0 bases at J, with 13 bases between. The CDR3 reads CASTSQRSSYNSPLHF. The DNA of the CDR3 is TGTGCCAGCACCAGCCAACGGAGCTCCTATAATTCACCCCTCCACTTT.

This chain joins TRBV5-1 and TRBJ2-7; D is unclear. This CDR3 contains 14 residues. The germline CDR1 and CDR2 sequences are SGHRS and YFSETQ. V lost 2 bases and J lost 2, with 11 bases in between. The CDR3 DNA follows: TGCGCCAGCAGCTTTGGCACTACCCCCTACGAGCAGTACTTC. It encodes CASSFGTTPYEQYF. Variable domain in full (rest from reference TRBV5-1 and TRBJ2-7): KAGVTQTPRYLIKTRGQQVTLSCSPISGHRSVSWYQQTPGQGLQFLFEYFSETQRNKGNFPGRFSGRQFSNSRSEMNVSTLELGDSALYLCASSFGTTPYEQYFGPGTRLTVT.

CDR3 sequence (DNA): TGTGCCAGCAGCGCAGTAGCGGGAGGGAATGAGCAGTTCTTC. Protein sequence: CASSAVAGGNEQFF. The V call is TRBV9, the J call TRBJ2-1; 11 nucleotides agree with TRBD2. Germline V gene sequence: CDR1 SGDLS, CDR2 YYNGEE. CDR3 length: 14 amino acids. With V trimmed by 3 bases and J by 7 bases, 3 bases remained unmatched.

V gene TRBV27 combines with J gene TRBJ1-1; 7 nucleotides agree with TRBD1. V lost 5 bases to trimming and J lost 10 bases; unmatched junction nucleotides: 7. Per the germline V gene, CDR1 is MNHEY and CDR2 is SMNVEV (reference sequence). The CDR3 has 12 residues. CDR3 sequence (DNA): TGTGCCAGCAGTCAAGGGGGCGCAGGAGCTTTCTTT. Amino acids: CASSQGGAGAFF.

This chain joins TRBV28 and TRBJ2-1; no firm D call. Trimming removed 8 bases from V and 7 bases from J, with 18 bases in between. The CDR3 totals 14 residues. Germline lookup yields CDR1 MDHEN and CDR2 SYDVKM. The CDR3, as DNA: TGTGCCAGCTTATCAGCTAGAATCCCTAATGAGCAGTTCTTC. Residues: CASLSARIPNEQFF.

The V and J genes are TRBV6-5 and TRBJ1-6; D gene uncertain. CDR3 length: 15 amino acids. Deletions cut 6 bases from V and 7 bases from J, with 16 bases between. Looked up from germline, CDR1 is MNHEY and CDR2 is SVGAGI. CDR3 region: CASSGGKRLNSPLHF. The CDR3 DNA reads TGTGCCAGCAGCGGAGGGAAGAGGTTAAATTCACCCCTCCACTTT.

This chain joins TRBV6-1 and TRBJ2-7; tentative D call: TRBD1 (5 bases). Germline-derived CDR1 and CDR2 are MNHNS and SASEGT. With 7 bases removed from V and 5 bases from J, the gap between germline ends came to 21 bases. There are 15 residues in the CDR3. CDR3 DNA sequence: TGTGCCAGCATGGGGCTGAAGGGGCGTTACAACGAGCAGTACTTC. Translating gives CASMGLKGRYNEQYF.

The chain links TRBV6-1 to TRBJ1-1; the D is unclear. The CDR3 is 12 amino acids. The germline V and J ends were trimmed by 8 bases and 2 bases, with 9 bases remaining between them. CDR1 and CDR2 from the germline V gene are MNHNS and SASEGT. CDR3 in DNA: TGTGCCAGCTCTCGCCTAAACACTGAAGCTTTCTTT. It yields the protein CASSRLNTEAFF.

J is TRBJ1-5 and V is TRBV30, with D maybe TRBD1 (6 bases). V lost 7 bases, J lost 2 bases, and 9 bases lay in between. CDR1 is GTSNPN and CDR2 is SVGIG in the germline V gene (reference sequence). The CDR3 length is 12 residues. The CDR3 nucleotides are TGTGCCTACAGACAGGGCAATCAGCCCCAGCATTTT. Amino acids: CAYRQGNQPQHF.

J is TRBJ2-2 and V is TRBV4-2, with D possibly TRBD1 on 5 matching bases. V dropped 0 bases and J dropped 5 bases, with 13 bases sitting between them. CDR3 size: 16 residues. Per the germline V gene, CDR1 is LGHNA and CDR2 is YNFKEQ. The CDR3 loop is CASSQDSGAATGELFF. The DNA of the CDR3 is TGTGCCAGCAGCCAAGATAGTGGGGCGGCAACCGGGGAGCTGTTTTTT.

On this clone itself: Mismatch with germline at one junction end may stem from a read error. The CDR3 region has the DNA TGTACCAGTAGTAACCGGGGCGGGAGATATGGGAATGAGCAGTTCTTC. Residues: CTSSNRGGRYGNEQFF. The J gene is TRBJ2-1, the V gene TRBV19, with 7 bases matching TRBD2. The germline gives CDR1 LNHDA, CDR2 SQIVND (reference sequence). The CDR3 covers 16 residues.

J is TRBJ2-1 and V is TRBV4-1, with D possibly matching TRBD2 (6 bases). V shed 6 bases and J shed 1 base, with 13 bases lying between them. CDR1 and CDR2 (germline): MGHRA, YSYEKL. This CDR3 is built from 15 residues. CDR3 amino acids: CASRRGTRSYNEQFF. CDR3 nucleotides: TGCGCCAGCAGGCGCGGGACGAGATCCTACAATGAGCAGTTCTTC.

J is TRBJ1-1 and V is TRBV20-1; no clear D gene. Looked up from germline, CDR1 is DFQATT and CDR2 is SNEGSKA (reference sequence). There are 11 residues in the CDR3. V lost 2 bases, J lost 4 bases, and 5 bases lay in between. This CDR3 reads CSARPSTEAFF. Written as DNA, the CDR3 is TGCAGTGCTAGACCGTCCACTGAAGCTTTCTTT.

The J gene is TRBJ1-4, the V gene TRBV5-1; possible D gene TRBD1, 5 bases. The ends were cut back, 1 base at V and 8 bases at J, with 9 bases in the middle. In germline, CDR1 is SGHRS, CDR2 YFSETQ. The CDR3 is made up of 13 amino acids. CDR3 bases: TGCGCCAGCAGCTTGTCAGGGAGGGAAAAACTGTTTTTT. Translated: CASSLSGREKLFF.

V usage is TRBV7-9 and J usage is TRBJ2-1; TRBD2 matches at 14 bases. From germline, CDR1 is SEHNR and CDR2 FQNEAQ (reference sequence). This CDR3 has 18 amino acids. The J segment lost 7 bases and the V segment lost 4 bases, leaving 12 bases of the junction unmatched. The CDR3 DNA reads TGTGCCAGCAGCTCCTTCCCCTGGACTAGCGGGAGGAGGAATGAGCAGTTCTTC. As protein: CASSSFPWTSGRRNEQFF.

V is TRBV5-4 and J is TRBJ2-7; 9 positions match TRBD2. The CDR3 runs to 13 residues. Trimming took 2 bases from V and 4 from J; bases not matched to a gene: 1. Germline CDR1 is SGHNT and CDR2 is YYREEE (reference sequence). CDR3: CASSFSGGYEQYF. CDR3 bases: TGTGCCAGCAGCTTCAGCGGGGGGTACGAGCAGTACTTC.

The gene calls are TRBV19 and TRBJ1-1; D is unresolved. From germline, CDR1 is LNHDA and CDR2 SQIVND (reference sequence). The CDR3 sequence is 14 residues long. V lost 3 bases and J lost 5, with 13 bases in between. In DNA, the CDR3 is TGTGCCAGTAGTATGGCGCGGGGTAGGACTGAAGCTTTCTTT. Translation: CASSMARGRTEAFF.

V usage is TRBV18 and J usage is TRBJ2-2; TRBD1 might be the D (6 bases). The CDR3 sequence is 14 residues long. CDR1 is KGHSH, CDR2 LQKENI, per germline. Trimming pared 3 bases from V and 9 bases from J, leaving 14 bases between. CDR3 in amino acids: CASSPVAQGRELFF. In DNA, the CDR3 is TGTGCCAGCTCACCCGTCGCACAGGGCCGGGAGCTGTTTTTT.

The chain carries TRBV27 and TRBJ2-1; maybe TRBD2 (6 bases). CDR1 MNHEY and CDR2 SMNVEV come from the germline V gene (reference sequence). CDR3 length equals 14 residues. V dropped 2 bases and J dropped 7 bases, with 12 bases sitting between them. The CDR3 is CASSLGEVGNEQFF. The CDR3 nucleotides are TGTGCCAGCAGTTTAGGGGAGGTTGGGAATGAGCAGTTCTTC.

The rearrangement joins TRBV5-1 to TRBJ1-3; TRBD1 agrees at 7 bases. With 4 bases clipped from V and 2 bases from J, the junction kept 6 bases outside the gene matches. This CDR3 is built from 15 residues. Germline values: CDR1 SGHRS, CDR2 YFSETQ. The CDR3 sequence is CASSRDSSAGNTIYF. The CDR3 DNA follows: TGCGCCAGCAGCAGGGACAGTTCGGCTGGAAACACCATATATTTT.